This TCR beta chain was observed in a study of blood T cell repertoires in COVID-19. In the study overall: Collection of acute and convalescent COVID-19 samples took place in the United States, Italy and Spain.

This table comes from immunoSEQ multiplex PCR, and its TCRdb copy is limited to in-frame clones, with some not included. The sample has about 94,000 clones; approximately 83% are singletons. The sequencing sample was made of peripheral blood. This receptor was taken from a man aged 60 to 75 with acute or convalescent COVID-19.

The CDR3 loop is CATSRDFSYEQYF. The CDR3 bases are TGTGCCACCAGCAGAGATTTCTCTTACGAGCAGTACTTC. This rearrangement joins TRBV15 to TRBJ2-7; D is unclear. Germline CDR1 is LNHNV and CDR2 is YYDKDF (reference sequence). The V gene lost 0 bases and the J gene lost 4 bases, with 7 bases spanning the gap. CDR3 length equals 13 residues.